This TCR beta chain was recorded in a study of CD8+CD57+ T cells in acquired aplastic anemia. Patients selected for sequencing had displayed CD8+CD57+ cell expansion by flow cytometry. Every patient had severe acquired aplastic anemia. When blood sampling took place, the patients had received no therapy. V was clipped by 2 bases and J by 11 bases, with 10 bases between them. Looked up from germline, CDR1 is KGHDR and CDR2 is SFDVKD. The CDR3 is 12 residues long. Genomic DNA served as template for TCR beta VDJ and CDR3 profiling. TCRdb redid the calling of the reads with MiXCR, one entry per CDR3 protein. Altogether 150,000 or so distinct CDR3 sequences are present, roughly 49% being singletons, with the ten largest covering about 12%.

The sequence came from a human donor with aplastic anemia. The V gene is TRBV24-1, the J gene TRBJ2-3; unclear D gene. The sample consisted of sorted CD4+, CD8+, or CD8+CD57+ T cells (not recorded which) from PBMCs. The CDR3 region is CATSDSAEMQYF. CDR3 bases: TGTGCCACCAGTGATTCTGCGGAGATGCAGTATTTT.